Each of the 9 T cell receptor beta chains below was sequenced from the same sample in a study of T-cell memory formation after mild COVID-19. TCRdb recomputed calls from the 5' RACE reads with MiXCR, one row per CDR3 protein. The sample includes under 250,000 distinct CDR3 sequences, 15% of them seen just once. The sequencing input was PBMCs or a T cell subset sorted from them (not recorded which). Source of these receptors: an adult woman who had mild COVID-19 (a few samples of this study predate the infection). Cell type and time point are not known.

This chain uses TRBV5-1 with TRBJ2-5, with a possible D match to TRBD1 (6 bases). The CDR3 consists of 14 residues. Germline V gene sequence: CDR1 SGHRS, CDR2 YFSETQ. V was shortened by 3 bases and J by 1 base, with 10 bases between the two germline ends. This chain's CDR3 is CASSYRQVQETQYF. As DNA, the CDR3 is TGCGCCAGCAGCTACCGACAGGTCCAAGAGACCCAGTACTTC.

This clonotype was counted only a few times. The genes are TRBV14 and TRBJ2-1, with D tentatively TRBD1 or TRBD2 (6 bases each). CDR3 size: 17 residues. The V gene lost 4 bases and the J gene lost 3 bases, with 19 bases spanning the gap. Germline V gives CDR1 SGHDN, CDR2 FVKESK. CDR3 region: CASSRGARGLSYNEQFF. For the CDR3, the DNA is TGTGCCAGCAGCCGGGGGGCTAGGGGCCTAAGCTACAATGAGCAGTTCTTC. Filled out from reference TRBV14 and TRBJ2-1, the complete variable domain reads EAGVTQFPSHSVIEKGQTVTLRCDPISGHDNLYWYRRVMGKEIKFLLHFVKESKQDESGMPNNRFLAERTGGTYSTLKVQPAELEDSGVYFCASSRGARGLSYNEQFFGPGTRLTVL.

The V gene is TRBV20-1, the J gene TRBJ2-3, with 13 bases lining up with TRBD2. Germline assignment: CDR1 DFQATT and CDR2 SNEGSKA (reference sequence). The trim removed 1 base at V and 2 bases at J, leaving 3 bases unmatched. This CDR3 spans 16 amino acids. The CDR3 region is CSARAGLAGNTDTQYF. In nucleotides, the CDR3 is TGCAGTGCTAGAGCGGGACTAGCGGGAAACACAGATACGCAGTATTTT.

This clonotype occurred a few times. The CDR3 loop is CASDPGQGTDTQYF. The CDR3 DNA reads as TGCGCCAGCGATCCGGGACAAGGCACAGATACGCAGTATTTT. This rearrangement joins TRBV5-1 to TRBJ2-3, with D perhaps matching TRBD1 (6 bases). The ends were cut back, 7 bases at V and 1 base at J, with 13 bases in the middle. The CDR3 runs 14 residues. Germline CDR1 and CDR2: SGHRS and YFSETQ.

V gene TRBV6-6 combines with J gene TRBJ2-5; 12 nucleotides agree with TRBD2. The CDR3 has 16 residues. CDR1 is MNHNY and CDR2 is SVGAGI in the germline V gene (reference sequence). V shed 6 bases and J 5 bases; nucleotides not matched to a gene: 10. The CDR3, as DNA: TGTGCCAGCAGACCCCCCTCTAGCGGGGGGGTGGAGACCCAGTACTTC. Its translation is CASRPPSSGGVETQYF.

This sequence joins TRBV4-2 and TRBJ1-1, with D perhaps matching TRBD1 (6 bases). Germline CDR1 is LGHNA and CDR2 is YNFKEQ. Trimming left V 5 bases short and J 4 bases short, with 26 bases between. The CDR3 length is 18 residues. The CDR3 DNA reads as TGTGCCAGCAGCTCAGGGTCCTACGGGGGCTCGTACACCACTGAAGCTTTCTTT. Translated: CASSSGSYGGSYTTEAFF.

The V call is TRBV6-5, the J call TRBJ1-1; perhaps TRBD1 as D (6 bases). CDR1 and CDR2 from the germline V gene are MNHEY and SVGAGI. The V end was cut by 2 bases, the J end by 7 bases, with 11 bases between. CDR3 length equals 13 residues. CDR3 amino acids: CASSYRGRSEAFF. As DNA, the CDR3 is TGTGCCAGCAGTTACAGGGGGAGAAGTGAAGCTTTCTTT.

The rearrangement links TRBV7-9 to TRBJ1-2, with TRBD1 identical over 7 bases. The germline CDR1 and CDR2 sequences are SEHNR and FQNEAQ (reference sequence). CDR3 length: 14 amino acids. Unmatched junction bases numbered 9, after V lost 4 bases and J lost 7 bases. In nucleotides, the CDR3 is TGTGCCAGCAGCTCAACAGACAGGGAGCGTGGCTACACCTTC. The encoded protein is CASSSTDRERGYTF.

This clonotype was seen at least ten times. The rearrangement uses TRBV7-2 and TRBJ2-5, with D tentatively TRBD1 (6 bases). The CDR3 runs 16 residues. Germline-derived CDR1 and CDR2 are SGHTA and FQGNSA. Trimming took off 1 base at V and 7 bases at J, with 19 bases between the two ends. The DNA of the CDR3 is TGTGCCAGCAGCTTAGGAGCTGGGACAAAGTCTGGGACCCAGTACTTC. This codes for CASSLGAGTKSGTQYF.